The 20 T cell receptor beta chains presented below share a single source sample, sequenced in a study of blood T cell repertoires in COVID-19. Sequenced by immunoSEQ multiplex PCR; TCRdb stores in-frame clones only, minus some. The sample includes roughly 230,000 clones, about 93% seen only once; the top ten take over 0.65%. The specimen was peripheral blood. Every receptor here comes from a man aged 30-40 years with COVID-19, enrolled during active disease.

The CDR3 loop reads CASSPTGGNQPQHF. CDR3 DNA: TGTGCCAGCAGCCCGACAGGGGGCAATCAGCCCCAGCATTTT. This chain links TRBV5-5 with TRBJ1-5; TRBD1 matches at 8 bases. J was trimmed by 2 bases and V by 4 bases; bases with no gene match: 2. Per the germline V gene, CDR1 is SGHKS and CDR2 is YYEKEE (reference sequence). This CDR3 is 14 amino acids long. Using reference TRBV5-5 and TRBJ1-5 for the parts outside the CDR3, the full variable domain is DAGVTQSPTHLIKTRGQQVTLRCSPISGHKSVSWYQQVLGQGPQFIFQYYEKEERGRGNFPDRFSARQFPNYSSELNVNALLLGDSALYLCASSPTGGNQPQHFGDGTRLSIL.

CDR3 in amino acids: CASSQGRGSLPQHF. CDR3 DNA: TGTGCCAGCAGCCAGGGCAGGGGAAGTCTGCCCCAGCATTTT. The J gene is TRBJ1-5, the V gene TRBV3-1 (or the pseudogene TRBV3-2), with a tentative D call TRBD1 (6 bases). The CDR3 totals 14 residues. The germline V gene has CDR1 LGHDT and CDR2 YNNKEL (reference sequence). The V gene lost 3 bases and the J gene lost 9 bases, with 15 bases spanning the gap.

V is TRBV6-5 and J is TRBJ1-6, with D possibly TRBD1 on 6 matching bases. The V end was cut by 7 bases, the J end by 9 bases, with 19 bases between. Per the germline V gene, CDR1 is MNHEY and CDR2 is SVGAGI. The CDR3 contains 15 residues. The CDR3 DNA reads as TGTGCCAGCACGGGTACAGGGAGCGAAATTTCACCCCTCCACTTT. It yields the protein CASTGTGSEISPLHF.

J is TRBJ1-1 and V is TRBV5-1, with D maybe TRBD1 (6 bases). V lost 7 bases and J 3 bases, leaving 25 bases between the germline ends. Germline CDR1 reads SGHRS; CDR2 reads YFSETQ. This CDR3 is built from 17 residues. In nucleotides, the CDR3 is TGCGCCAGCTGTCGGGGCTACTCAGGGGAGCTGGACACTGAAGCTTTCTTT. It encodes CASCRGYSGELDTEAFF.

The rearrangement joins TRBV7-9 to TRBJ1-1, with D possibly matching TRBD1 (5 bases). Germline V gene lookup returns CDR1 SEHNR and CDR2 FQNEAQ (reference sequence). V dropped 5 bases and J dropped 1 base, with 11 bases sitting between them. The CDR3 spans 14 residues. The CDR3 sequence: CASSRSDRNTEAFF. The CDR3 bases are TGTGCCAGCAGCCGCTCTGACAGGAACACTGAAGCTTTCTTT.

The chain has TRBV9 and TRBJ1-4; 7 bases are shared with TRBD1. In germline, CDR1 is SGDLS, CDR2 YYNGEE. The V and J ends lost 0 bases and 6 bases, in that order; junction bases with no gene match: 5. The length of the CDR3 is 15 residues. CDR3 sequence reads: CASSVVGGGYEKLFF. The DNA of the CDR3 is TGTGCCAGCAGCGTAGTTGGAGGGGGCTATGAAAAACTGTTTTTT.

The J gene is TRBJ2-3, the V gene TRBV3-1 (or the pseudogene TRBV3-2); 13 nucleotides align to TRBD2. The germline V gene has CDR1 LGHDT and CDR2 YNNKEL (reference sequence). CDR3 length equals 19 residues. V lost 4 bases, J lost 1 base, and 11 bases stayed unmatched. The CDR3 DNA sequence: TGTGCCAGCAGCCCAGGACTAGCGGGGGTCACGAGCGGCACAGATACGCAGTATTTT. Protein sequence: CASSPGLAGVTSGTDTQYF.

The CDR3 DNA sequence: TGTGCCAGCAGGAGACTAGCGGGGGACCAGACCCAGTACTTC. Protein product: CASRRLAGDQTQYF. This chain uses TRBV5-4 with TRBJ2-5; the match to TRBD2 covers 12 bases. There are 14 residues in the CDR3. Trimming cost V 5 bases and J 6 bases; bases outside gene matches: 5. The germline CDR1 and CDR2 sequences are SGHNT and YYREEE (reference sequence).

V is TRBV5-1 and J is TRBJ1-5; D possibly corresponds to TRBD1 (6 bases). Germline CDR1 and CDR2: SGHRS and YFSETQ. The CDR3 has 15 residues. The V gene lost 4 bases and the J gene lost 0 bases, with 11 bases spanning the gap. CDR3 sequence reads: CASSVDSYSNQPQHF. CDR3 bases: TGCGCCAGCAGCGTGGACAGTTATAGCAATCAGCCCCAGCATTTT.

This clone has just one count. The chain combines TRBV27 with TRBJ2-5; TRBD2 agrees at 11 bases. Unmatched junction bases numbered 6, after V lost 3 bases and J lost 3 bases. The germline CDR1 and CDR2 sequences are MNHEY and SMNVEV (reference sequence). The CDR3 runs 16 residues. The CDR3 protein is CASSLAGLADKETQYF. CDR3 nucleotide sequence: TGTGCCAGCAGTTTGGCGGGACTAGCGGATAAAGAGACCCAGTACTTC.

CDR3: CASSQDSRSRGHSKNTGELFF. CDR3 nucleotide sequence: TGTGCCAGCAGCCAAGATTCAAGGAGCAGGGGCCATTCTAAGAACACCGGGGAGCTGTTTTTT. The chain couples TRBV4-2 to TRBJ2-2; TRBD1 is a possible D gene (6 bases). Trimming pared 0 bases from V and 1 base from J, leaving 24 bases between. Germline V gene sequence: CDR1 LGHNA, CDR2 YNFKEQ. This CDR3 contains 21 residues.

The V call is TRBV4-2, the J call TRBJ2-3; 13 bases map to TRBD2. V trimming: 4 bases; J trimming: 1 base; junction bases outside the gene matches: 8. The germline V gene encodes CDR1 LGHNA and CDR2 YNFKEQ. The CDR3 extends over 18 amino acids. The DNA for the CDR3 is TGTGCCAGCAGCCCACTCTCCGGGACTAGCGGGGGCACAGATACGCAGTATTTT. Its protein is CASSPLSGTSGGTDTQYF.

The V and J genes are TRBV7-3 and TRBJ2-1; maybe TRBD1 (6 bases). V lost 5 bases, J lost 3 bases, and 14 bases lay in between. Germline assignment: CDR1 SGHTA and CDR2 FQGTGA. The CDR3 extends over 15 amino acids. The CDR3 is CASSIRDTDYNEQFF. The CDR3 nucleotides read TGTGCCAGCAGCATCCGGGACACAGACTACAATGAGCAGTTCTTC.

The J gene is TRBJ1-1, the V gene TRBV6-5, with a tentative D call TRBD1 (6 bases). Trimming left V 8 bases short and J 3 bases short, with 10 bases between. Germline lookup yields CDR1 MNHEY and CDR2 SVGAGI. The CDR3 has 12 residues. The CDR3 nucleotides read TGTGCCAGCCCAGGACAGCACACTGAAGCTTTCTTT. Encoded protein: CASPGQHTEAFF.

V gene TRBV14 combines with J gene TRBJ1-1, with TRBD1 as a possible D gene (6 bases). V lost 0 bases to trimming and J lost 0 bases, with 11 bases between them. This CDR3 is 16 amino acids long. The V gene's germline CDR1 is SGHDN and CDR2 FVKESK. The CDR3 DNA sequence: TGTGCCAGCAGCCAAGAGTTGGGACATTTGAACACTGAAGCTTTCTTT. The encoded protein is CASSQELGHLNTEAFF.

This chain joins TRBV19 and TRBJ1-5, with 10 bases matching TRBD1. The CDR3 consists of 17 residues. Germline CDR1 and CDR2: LNHDA and SQIVND (reference sequence). Trimming cost V 6 bases and J 0 bases; bases outside gene matches: 8. CDR3 sequence reads: CASRPGQGRGSNQPQHF. CDR3 sequence (DNA): TGTGCCAGTAGGCCGGGACAGGGGAGGGGTAGCAATCAGCCCCAGCATTTT.

This clone came up once. The chain is built from TRBV4-2 and TRBJ1-6; 10 bases line up with TRBD1. The CDR3 loop spans 19 amino acids. Per germline, CDR1 LGHNA and CDR2 YNFKEQ. The ends lost 0 bases at V and 8 bases at J; junction bases unmatched: 13. The CDR3: CASSQDFHSTGGTDSPLHF. For the CDR3, the DNA is TGTGCCAGCAGCCAAGACTTTCATTCGACAGGGGGCACCGATTCACCCCTCCACTTT.

This clone is a singleton in its sample. The chain combines TRBV29-1 with TRBJ1-1, with D perhaps matching TRBD1 (6 bases). The CDR3 is made up of 14 amino acids. The V end was cut by 5 bases, the J end by 5 bases, with 18 bases between. From germline, CDR1 is SQVTM and CDR2 ANQGSEA. The CDR3 DNA reads as TGCAGCGTTTCCGCGGGGGCCGGCGGGACTGAAGCTTTCTTT. It is translated as CSVSAGAGGTEAFF.

This clone was observed a single time. The chain links TRBV18 to TRBJ2-3, with TRBD2 identical over 14 bases. V dropped 3 bases and J dropped 3; count of bases not matched to a gene: 5. CDR3 size: 17 residues. CDR1 KGHSH and CDR2 LQKENI come from the germline V gene. CDR3 sequence (DNA): TGTGCCAGCTCACCCTCTCGACTAGCGGGGGGGACAGATACGCAGTATTTT. It specifies CASSPSRLAGGTDTQYF.

The chain uses TRBV9 and TRBJ2-3; 13 bases match TRBD2. V was pared by 4 bases and J by 1 base, with 15 bases of the junction left unmatched. CDR1 is SGDLS and CDR2 is YYNGEE in the germline V gene. The CDR3 runs 20 residues. CDR3 in amino acids: CASSPRGTSGGAGGTDTQYF. In DNA, the CDR3 is TGTGCCAGCAGCCCCCGAGGAACTAGCGGGGGGGCGGGGGGCACAGATACGCAGTATTTT.